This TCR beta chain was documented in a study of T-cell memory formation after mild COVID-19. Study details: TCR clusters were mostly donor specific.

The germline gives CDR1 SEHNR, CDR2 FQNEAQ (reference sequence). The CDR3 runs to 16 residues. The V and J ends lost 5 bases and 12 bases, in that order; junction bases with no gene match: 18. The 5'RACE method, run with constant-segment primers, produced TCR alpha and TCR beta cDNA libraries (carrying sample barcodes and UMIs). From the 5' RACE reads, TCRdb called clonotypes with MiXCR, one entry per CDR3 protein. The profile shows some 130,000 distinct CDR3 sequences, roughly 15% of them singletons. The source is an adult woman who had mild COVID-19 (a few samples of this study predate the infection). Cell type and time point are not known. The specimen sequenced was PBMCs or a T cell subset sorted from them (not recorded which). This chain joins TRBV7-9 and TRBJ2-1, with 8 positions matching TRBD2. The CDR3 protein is CASSPGVYSGAVWQFF. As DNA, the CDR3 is TGTGCCAGCAGCCCTGGGGTGTATAGCGGGGCGGTCTGGCAGTTCTTC.